The 24 T cell receptor beta chains reported below all come from one sample, sequenced in a study of shared clonotypes between healthy human individuals. Method: immunoSEQ multiplex PCR; TCRdb's copy keeps in-frame clones and lacks some. The data show some 500,000 clones, 90% to 97% seen once. Sequenced: naive CD4+ T cells sorted from blood. The subset was: CD45RA+ positively selected. These receptors were taken from a woman aged 30 to 39 in good health.

V is TRBV7-2 and J is TRBJ1-3, with D hard to call. Germline CDR1 and CDR2: SGHTA and FQGNSA. The V end was cut by 3 bases, the J end by 0 bases, with 3 bases between. The CDR3 is 13 residues long. The CDR3 protein is CASSFNSGNTIYF. CDR3 in DNA: TGTGCCAGCAGCTTCAACTCTGGAAACACCATATATTTT.

The chain combines TRBV4-1 with TRBJ1-5; no definite D call. Between the trimmed V and J ends, which lost 2 bases and 1 base, there was a span of 12 bases. The CDR3 loop spans 16 amino acids. CDR1 is MGHRA, CDR2 YSYEKL, per germline. CDR3 loop: CASSQIVQASNQPQHF. The CDR3, as DNA: TGCGCCAGCAGCCAAATCGTTCAGGCGAGCAATCAGCCCCAGCATTTT.

The V gene is TRBV29-1, the J gene TRBJ1-3; no reliable D call. The CDR3 sequence is 15 residues long. The germline gives CDR1 SQVTM, CDR2 ANQGSEA. Deletions cut 0 bases from V and 5 bases from J, with 14 bases between. The CDR3 sequence is CSVEDQYDGRNTIYF. The DNA for the CDR3 is TGCAGCGTTGAAGATCAGTATGACGGGAGAAACACCATATATTTT. The full variable domain, in which reference TRBV29-1 and TRBJ1-3 provide the parts outside the CDR3, is SAVISQKPSRDICQRGTSLTIQCQVDSQVTMMFWYRQQPGQSLTLIATANQGSEATYESGFVIDKFPISRPNLTFSTLTVSNMSPEDSSIYLCSVEDQYDGRNTIYFGEGSWLTVV.

This clone appeared a single time. CDR3 bases: TGTGCCAGTAGTAAAGAGGGACTAGCGGGAGGAGGATACGAGCAGTACTTC. Its protein is CASSKEGLAGGGYEQYF. The chain joins TRBV19 to TRBJ2-7, with 15 bases aligning to TRBD2. The germline V gene encodes CDR1 LNHDA and CDR2 SQIVND (reference sequence). CDR3 size: 17 residues. The V segment lost 4 bases and the J segment 4 bases; nucleotides outside the gene matches: 8.

This chain joins TRBV6-5 and TRBJ2-3; D tentatively fits TRBD1 or TRBD2 (5 bases each). CDR1 is MNHEY, CDR2 SVGAGI, per germline. Trimming cost V 6 bases and J 4 bases, with 14 bases left between them. The CDR3 is 14 residues long. The CDR3 sequence: CASRVHWGSDTQYF. For the CDR3, the DNA is TGTGCCAGCAGGGTGCACTGGGGGTCAGATACGCAGTATTTT.

V is TRBV10-3 and J is TRBJ1-1, with a tentative D call TRBD1 (5 bases). From germline, CDR1 is ENHRY and CDR2 SYGVKD. V was cut by 6 bases and J by 6 bases, with 17 bases left in between. The CDR3 totals 14 residues. CDR3 in DNA: TGTGCCATCAGAGGTAGGCAGGGCGGCGCTGAAGCTTTCTTT. Its protein product is CAIRGRQGGAEAFF.

This clone was found a few times. The rearrangement joins TRBV25-1 to TRBJ1-2; no reliable D call. Between the trimmed V and J ends, which lost 3 bases and 7 bases, there was a span of 15 bases. Germline V gene sequence: CDR1 MGHDK, CDR2 SYGVNS. The CDR3 runs to 14 residues. CDR3 sequence (DNA): TGTGCCAGCAGTGACGCCGGGGTGGAGCGTGGCTACACCTTC. Its translation: CASSDAGVERGYTF.

V gene TRBV30 combines with J gene TRBJ2-2; TRBD1 matches 11 bases. CDR3 length: 16 residues. V lost 4 bases, J lost 4 bases, and 8 bases stayed unmatched. CDR1 and CDR2 from the germline V gene are GTSNPN and SVGIG (reference sequence). In DNA form, the CDR3 reads TGTGCCTGGAACCCGACGGGACAGGGGGGCACCGGGGAGCTGTTTTTT. Its translation is CAWNPTGQGGTGELFF.

This clone was observed a single time. The genes are TRBV11-2 and TRBJ1-3; D unclear. The CDR3 consists of 15 residues. The germline V gene encodes CDR1 SGHAT and CDR2 FQNNGV. Trimming removed 5 bases at V and 4 bases at J, with 15 bases between. CDR3 region: CASSPSTSRGNTIYF. The CDR3 coding sequence is TGTGCCAGCAGCCCGTCGACCTCTCGCGGAAACACCATATATTTT.

This clone has more than one count but fewer than ten. The CDR3 loop is CASSLSLRGYTF. The CDR3 DNA reads as TGTGCCAGCAGTTTGTCCCTGCGGGGCTACACCTTC. The chain has TRBV28 and TRBJ1-2; D is unresolved. The V gene's germline CDR1 is MDHEN and CDR2 SYDVKM. Trimming removed 3 bases at V and 8 bases at J, with 10 bases between. The CDR3 spans 12 residues.

The gene calls are TRBV4-2 and TRBJ1-4; D may be TRBD1 (6 bases). Germline V CDR1 and CDR2: LGHNA, YNFKEQ. The CDR3 has 17 amino acids. With 4 bases removed from V and 6 bases from J, the gap between germline ends came to 21 bases. The CDR3 loop reads CASSPRAQGSKDEKLFF. The CDR3 coding sequence is TGTGCCAGCAGCCCCAGAGCACAGGGCTCAAAGGATGAAAAACTGTTTTTT.

The CDR3 DNA sequence: TGCGCCAGCAGCTTGTGGGACAGGGAATCTGGGGCCAACGTCCTGACTTTC. The encoded protein is CASSLWDRESGANVLTF. The V gene is TRBV5-1, the J gene TRBJ2-6; 9 nucleotides align to TRBD1. Germline loops: CDR1 SGHRS, CDR2 YFSETQ. V lost 1 base and J lost 1; bases outside the gene matches: 3. This CDR3 has 17 amino acids.

This clone was seen just once. The V call is TRBV5-4, the J call TRBJ2-2; 7 nucleotides line up with TRBD1. CDR1 and CDR2 from the germline V gene are SGHNT and YYREEE (reference sequence). V lost 2 bases and J lost 5; bases outside the gene matches: 6. The CDR3 is 15 residues long. The CDR3 DNA is TGTGCCAGCAGCTTTTCGGGACAGCCGACCGGGGAGCTGTTTTTT. This encodes CASSFSGQPTGELFF.

The chain couples TRBV7-9 to TRBJ2-5, with TRBD1 matching over 7 bases. The DNA end is a closer match to TRBJ2-7, so the J assignment may be wrong. In germline, CDR1 is SEHNR, CDR2 FQNEAQ (reference sequence). The length of the CDR3 is 15 residues. The DNA of the CDR3 is TGTGCCAGCAGCTTAGGAGACAGGGAAAAGGACGAGCAGTACTTC. Encoded protein: CASSLGDREKDEQYF.

This chain joins TRBV27 and TRBJ2-3, with 7 nucleotides matching TRBD2. Unmatched junction bases numbered 8, after V lost 5 bases and J lost 3 bases. The CDR3 length is 15 residues. Germline V lookup: CDR1 MNHEY, CDR2 SMNVEV (reference sequence). CDR3: CASSLYGGRTDTQYF. In nucleotides, the CDR3 is TGTGCCAGCAGTCTCTATGGCGGGAGAACAGATACGCAGTATTTT.

The rearrangement links TRBV28 to TRBJ2-2; TRBD2 matches 11 bases. The CDR3 totals 16 residues. Losses at the gene ends were 6 bases for V and 5 bases for J; bases not matched to a gene: 8. Germline V gene sequence: CDR1 MDHEN, CDR2 SYDVKM. CDR3 in amino acids: CASSKKTSGKTGELFF. In DNA, the CDR3 is TGTGCCAGCAGCAAGAAGACTAGCGGGAAGACCGGGGAGCTGTTTTTT. The full variable domain, with the rest looked up from reference TRBV28 and TRBJ2-2, is DVKVTQSSRYLVKRTGEKVFLECVQDMDHENMFWYRQDPGLGLRLIYFSYDVKMKEKGDIPEGYSVSREKKERFSLILESASTNQTSMYLCASSKKTSGKTGELFFGEGSRLTVL.

The chain uses TRBV7-9 and TRBJ2-3; possibly TRBD2 for D (6 bases). Germline-derived CDR1 and CDR2 are SEHNR and FQNEAQ (reference sequence). The CDR3 is made up of 14 amino acids. V lost 3 bases to trimming and J lost 4 bases, with 11 bases between them. For the CDR3, the DNA is TGTGCCAGCAGCTTTATGGGACTCGCAGATACGCAGTATTTT. Protein: CASSFMGLADTQYF.

The rearrangement joins TRBV27 to TRBJ2-1; a possible D gene is TRBD2 (5 bases). The CDR3 is made up of 15 amino acids. The germline V gene encodes CDR1 MNHEY and CDR2 SMNVEV (reference sequence). Trimming cost V 2 bases and J 4 bases, with 12 bases left between them. CDR3 amino acids: CASSLIPSGYNEQFF. The CDR3 DNA sequence: TGTGCCAGCAGTTTAATCCCCAGCGGTTACAATGAGCAGTTCTTC.

The chain combines TRBV2 with TRBJ2-7; no reliable D call. The CDR3 totals 13 residues. CDR1 and CDR2 (germline): SNHLY, FYNNEI. V was pared by 6 bases and J by 2 bases, with 11 bases between. Here the CDR3 DNA reads TGTGCCAGCAGACCCGATGGCCCCTACGAGCAGTACTTC. Protein: CASRPDGPYEQYF.

The chain's CDR3 is CASSSGHYTAEQFF. The CDR3 DNA reads as TGTGCCAGCAGTTCCGGACATTATACCGCAGAGCAGTTCTTC. The V and J genes are TRBV28 and TRBJ2-1, with D maybe TRBD1 (5 bases). In germline, CDR1 is MDHEN, CDR2 SYDVKM. Trimming left V 4 bases short and J 10 bases short, with 17 bases between. The CDR3 consists of 14 residues.

The genes are TRBV15 and TRBJ2-7; the D gene is possibly TRBD1 (5 bases). Germline CDR1 reads LNHNV; CDR2 reads YYDKDF (reference sequence). Between the trimmed V and J ends, which lost 4 bases and 2 bases, there was a span of 15 bases. This CDR3 comprises 15 residues. The CDR3, as DNA: TGTGCCACCAGCAAGCAGGGTTTAGGGGCCTACGAGCAGTACTTC. Its protein is CATSKQGLGAYEQYF.

V is TRBV7-9 and J is TRBJ2-7, with 9 bases identical to TRBD2. Germline V gives CDR1 SEHNR, CDR2 FQNEAQ (reference sequence). This CDR3 contains 15 residues. V shed 0 bases, J shed 3 bases, and the junction held 3 bases outside the gene matches. In DNA form, the CDR3 reads TGTGCCAGCAGCTTAGCCCTAGCGGGAAACTACGAGCAGTACTTC. Its translation is CASSLALAGNYEQYF.

This chain uses TRBV11-1 with TRBJ2-7, with D perhaps matching TRBD2 (6 bases). The CDR3 extends over 17 amino acids. Germline values: CDR1 SGHAT, CDR2 FQDESV (reference sequence). Trimming cost V 5 bases and J 4 bases, with 24 bases left between them. CDR3 sequence: CASSPETLPSGYYEQYF. CDR3 coding DNA: TGTGCCAGCAGCCCTGAGACTCTGCCCAGCGGGTATTACGAGCAGTACTTC.

This clone appeared once. J is TRBJ2-5 and V is TRBV18, with 9 bases lining up with TRBD1. CDR1 and CDR2 (germline): KGHSH, LQKENI. This CDR3 comprises 16 residues. The trim removed 3 bases at V and 5 bases at J, leaving 10 bases unmatched. The CDR3 DNA reads TGTGCCAGCTCACCCCTACCGACAGGGGGAGTCGAGACCCAGTACTTC. Protein sequence: CASSPLPTGGVETQYF. The variable domain in full, with the rest retrieved from reference TRBV18 and TRBJ2-5, is NAGVMQNPRHLVRRRGQEARLRCSPMKGHSHVYWYRQLPEEGLKFMVYLQKENIIDESGMPKERFSAEFPKEGPSILRIQQVVRGDSAAYFCASSPLPTGGVETQYFGPGTRLLVL.